This TCR beta chain was sequenced during a study of Ad26.COV2.S vaccination and SARS-CoV-2 variants. V lost 1 base to trimming and J lost 0 bases; unmatched junction nucleotides: 11. Germline V CDR1 and CDR2: MDHEN, SYDVKM. CDR3 length equals 19 residues. Treatment here: about 20 received Ad26.COV2.S at low or high dose, single or two shots; roughly five received placebo; per-sample allocation not given. Repertoires come from day 63 after the first vaccine or placebo injection. Boston hosted the donor, who was an adult aged 18-55 years. An Ad26 vector expressing Wuhan-strain SARS-CoV-2 spike constituted the vaccine. The study's findings and limits: Vaccine recipients posted higher spike-specific TCR breadth than their placebo counterparts. The study found similar non-spike TCR breadth in vaccine and placebo recipients.

The data were produced by immunoSEQ multiplex PCR, yet TCRdb's version contains in-frame clones alone and is incomplete. Of under 600,000 clones listed, 89% were seen once; the top ten hold over 1.5%. Points on this clone: Its target is unknown.

The material sequenced was peripheral blood, taken in a trial of Ad26.COV2.S vaccine versus placebo. The V gene is TRBV28, the J gene TRBJ2-4, with 8 bases that match TRBD2. This clonotype was sampled from a person between 18 and 60 years old who received the Ad26.COV2.S COVID-19 vaccine or a placebo. As DNA, the CDR3 is TGTGCCAGCAGTTTATCTTTCAGTCTAGCGGGCACAGCCAAAAACATTCAGTACTTC. Translating it yields CASSLSFSLAGTAKNIQYF.